The subject of this entry is one T cell receptor (beta chain). The data belong to a study of OX40 agonist ivuxolimab in advanced cancers. The overall study: The study gave patients intravenous ivuxolimab at 0.01 to 10 mg/kg every 2 weeks. Under the entry rules, prior anti-PD-1, anti-PD-L1 or anti-CTLA-4 therapy was allowed, and 40% had some.

TCRdb's copy holds only in-frame clones and misses some; the assay was immunoSEQ multiplex PCR. The sample comprises over 75,000 clones, roughly 88% of which are singletons, and 1.5% to 2% rests with the top ten. Germline loops: CDR1 SGHTA, CDR2 FQGTGA. V was cut by 2 bases and J by 0 bases, with 11 bases left in between. The CDR3 is 15 residues long. Patients who had autoimmune disease history or got systemic immunosuppression were left out. The source of this sequence is an adult with an advanced solid tumor such as melanoma, head and neck, liver or kidney cancer. The chain employs TRBV7-3 and TRBJ2-7, with TRBD2 as a possible D gene (5 bases). This material consisted of CD4+ or CD8+ T cells sorted from blood, taken in a trial of the OX40 agonist ivuxolimab. The CDR3 loop reads CASSLGLRASYEQYF. Written as DNA, the CDR3 is TGTGCCAGCAGCTTAGGGTTGCGGGCCTCCTACGAGCAGTACTTC.